The 28 T cell receptor beta chains listed next were all sequenced from one sample in a study of neoadjuvant nivolumab and ipilimumab in lung cancer. The data were produced by immunoSEQ multiplex PCR, yet TCRdb's version contains in-frame clones alone and is incomplete. The sample yields some 26,000 clones, 75% to 85% seen once. The specimen comprised tumor tissue, sampled after neoadjuvant nivolumab, alone or with ipilimumab, at or shortly before surgery. Every receptor here comes from an adult with non-small cell lung cancer.

V gene TRBV6-5 combines with J gene TRBJ2-3; TRBD1 matches at 8 bases. The CDR3 is 14 amino acids. Germline assignment: CDR1 MNHEY and CDR2 SVGAGI. Losses at the gene ends were 4 bases for V and 6 bases for J; bases not matched to a gene: 6. The chain's CDR3 is CASSSARGRDTQYF. The CDR3 DNA reads TGTGCCAGCAGTTCCGCCAGGGGGCGGGATACGCAGTATTTT.

This sequence joins TRBV18 and TRBJ2-4, with D possibly matching TRBD2 (5 bases). Germline-derived CDR1 and CDR2 are KGHSH and LQKENI. This CDR3 spans 13 amino acids. Trimming took 3 bases from V and 6 from J, leaving 9 bases between them. CDR3 coding DNA: TGTGCCAGCTCACCCACGGACTTAAACATTCAGTACTTC. Translating it yields CASSPTDLNIQYF. The complete variable domain, with remaining parts taken from reference TRBV18 and TRBJ2-4, reads NAGVMQNPRHLVRRRGQEARLRCSPMKGHSHVYWYRQLPEEGLKFMVYLQKENIIDESGMPKERFSAEFPKEGPSILRIQQVVRGDSAAYFCASSPTDLNIQYFGAGTRLSVL.

This chain's CDR3 is CASRGHGDYEQYF. CDR3 sequence (DNA): TGTGCCAGCAGGGGACACGGGGACTACGAGCAGTACTTC. The chain joins TRBV6-5 to TRBJ2-7; the D gene is possibly TRBD1 (6 bases). V lost 6 bases and J 3 bases, leaving 12 bases between the germline ends. The CDR3 has 13 amino acids. Per germline, CDR1 MNHEY and CDR2 SVGAGI.

In its sample, this clone was seen once. The chain carries TRBV7-2 and TRBJ1-2; 9 bases are a match to TRBD1. Germline CDR1 SGHTA, CDR2 FQGNSA. The CDR3 totals 13 residues. With V trimmed by 2 bases and J by 6 bases, 1 base remained unmatched. The CDR3 DNA follows: TGTGCCAGCAGCTTAAGGGACAGGGATGGCTACACCTTC. This sequence encodes CASSLRDRDGYTF. The variable domain in full, with the rest retrieved from reference TRBV7-2 and TRBJ1-2, is GAGVSQSPSNKVTEKGKDVELRCDPISGHTALYWYRQSLGQGLEFLIYFQGNSAPDKSGLPSDRFSAERTGGSVSTLTIQRTQQEDSAVYLCASSLRDRDGYTFGSGTRLTVV.

The chain links TRBV18 to TRBJ2-2, with D maybe TRBD1 (6 bases). V lost 3 bases, J lost 0 bases, and 8 bases lay in between. The germline gives CDR1 KGHSH, CDR2 LQKENI. The length of the CDR3 is 15 residues. CDR3 sequence (DNA): TGTGCCAGCTCACCCGACAGGACGAACACCGGGGAGCTGTTTTTT. Protein sequence: CASSPDRTNTGELFF.

V usage is TRBV7-9 and J usage is TRBJ1-1, with D possibly matching TRBD1 (5 bases). The CDR3 contains 14 residues. Trimming took 4 bases from V and 3 from J, leaving 12 bases between them. Germline V gene sequence: CDR1 SEHNR, CDR2 FQNEAQ (reference sequence). In DNA, the CDR3 is TGTGCCAGCAGCTCCGAGGGAGGGGACACTGAAGCTTTCTTT. This sequence encodes CASSSEGGDTEAFF.

The chain combines TRBV7-2 with TRBJ2-7; D perhaps matches TRBD1 (6 bases). Germline loops: CDR1 SGHTA, CDR2 FQGNSA. V lost 0 bases and J lost 2, with 8 bases in between. CDR3 size: 14 residues. Written as DNA, the CDR3 is TGTGCCAGCAGCTTAGCGCAGGGGCCCTACGAGCAGTACTTC. This encodes CASSLAQGPYEQYF. Combining the CDR3 with reference TRBV7-2 and TRBJ2-7 gives the whole variable domain GAGVSQSPSNKVTEKGKDVELRCDPISGHTALYWYRQSLGQGLEFLIYFQGNSAPDKSGLPSDRFSAERTGGSVSTLTIQRTQQEDSAVYLCASSLAQGPYEQYFGPGTRLTVT.

V is TRBV5-4 and J is TRBJ2-5, with D hard to call. CDR3 length: 14 residues. V gave up 0 bases and J gave up 7 bases, with 13 bases separating them. Germline V gives CDR1 SGHNT, CDR2 YYREEE (reference sequence). The CDR3 loop reads CASSLDKLSGTQYF. In nucleotides, the CDR3 is TGTGCCAGCAGCTTGGATAAGCTTTCAGGGACCCAGTACTTC.

The CDR3 DNA follows: TGTGCCTGGAGCCCTGACAGGGAGAGTCAGCCCCAGCATTTT. It specifies CAWSPDRESQPQHF. The chain carries TRBV30 and TRBJ1-5, with 7 bases identical to TRBD1. The CDR3 runs 14 residues. With V trimmed by 3 bases and J by 6 bases, 8 bases remained unmatched. Germline CDR1 is GTSNPN and CDR2 is SVGIG (reference sequence).

The J gene is TRBJ2-5, the V gene TRBV11-3; D is ambiguous. CDR1 and CDR2 (germline): SGHNT, YENEEA. The CDR3 has 14 amino acids. Trimming took off 4 bases at V and 5 bases at J, with 14 bases between the two ends. CDR3 sequence: CASSSRQARETQYF. CDR3 sequence (DNA): TGTGCCAGCAGCTCTCGGCAGGCGAGGGAGACCCAGTACTTC.

In its sample, this clone was seen a few times. The chain employs TRBV5-4 and TRBJ2-5; D call uncertain. The CDR3 runs to 18 residues. Trimming took off 7 bases at V and 4 bases at J, with 29 bases between the two ends. Germline V gene sequence: CDR1 SGHNT, CDR2 YYREEE (reference sequence). This chain's CDR3 is CASGEGIGVGLGRETQYF. CDR3 coding DNA: TGTGCCAGCGGGGAAGGAATAGGCGTCGGGTTGGGTAGAGAGACCCAGTACTTC.

V usage is TRBV5-1 and J usage is TRBJ2-3; D gene uncertain. The V end was cut by 4 bases, the J end by 4 bases, with 13 bases between. There are 14 residues in the CDR3. CDR1 and CDR2 (germline): SGHRS, YFSETQ. CDR3 nucleotide sequence: TGCGCCAGCAGCCCAGACGCCGGGCCAGATACGCAGTATTTT. Translating gives CASSPDAGPDTQYF.

This chain joins TRBV18 and TRBJ1-1; tentative D call: TRBD1 (6 bases). V was cut by 4 bases and J by 7 bases, with 16 bases left in between. The CDR3 is 14 residues long. Germline V gives CDR1 KGHSH, CDR2 LQKENI. CDR3: CASSQSPGAVEAFF. CDR3 sequence (DNA): TGTGCCAGCTCACAGAGCCCAGGGGCGGTTGAAGCTTTCTTT. The full variable domain, rest sourced from reference TRBV18 and TRBJ1-1, is NAGVMQNPRHLVRRRGQEARLRCSPMKGHSHVYWYRQLPEEGLKFMVYLQKENIIDESGMPKERFSAEFPKEGPSILRIQQVVRGDSAAYFCASSQSPGAVEAFFGQGTRLTVV.

This sequence joins TRBV10-3 and TRBJ2-7; 8 nucleotides agree with TRBD1. Germline V CDR1 and CDR2: ENHRY, SYGVKD. The CDR3 length is 14 residues. The V gene end was trimmed by 6 bases and the J gene end by 2 bases; junction bases not matched to a gene: 6. DNA of the CDR3: TGTGCCATCAGCCCCGGGACAGGAACCTACGAGCAGTACTTC. Translating it yields CAISPGTGTYEQYF.

Written as DNA, the CDR3 is TGTGCCAGCAGCCGATCAGGGGGGGGCAATCAGCCCCAGCATTTT. This sequence encodes CASSRSGGGNQPQHF. This sequence joins TRBV7-9 and TRBJ1-5; 7 positions agree with TRBD1. With 5 bases clipped from V and 2 bases from J, the junction kept 6 bases outside the gene matches. Germline-derived CDR1 and CDR2 are SEHNR and FQNEAQ (reference sequence). The CDR3 covers 15 residues.

This chain connects TRBV30 to TRBJ1-2; D unclear. This CDR3 spans 13 amino acids. V lost 1 base and J 6 bases, leaving 12 bases between the germline ends. The germline V gene encodes CDR1 GTSNPN and CDR2 SVGIG (reference sequence). The CDR3 coding sequence is TGTGCCTGGAGTGCCCGAGGGTTGGATGGCTACACCTTC. As protein: CAWSARGLDGYTF.

The chain recombines TRBV5-4 with TRBJ2-5; D is unresolved. Trimming removed 3 bases at V and 1 base at J, with 13 bases between. Germline CDR1 reads SGHNT; CDR2 reads YYREEE (reference sequence). CDR3 length: 15 residues. The CDR3, as DNA: TGTGCCAGCAGCTCATCGACTCGGCTCCAAGAGACCCAGTACTTC. Translating it yields CASSSSTRLQETQYF.

The V and J genes are TRBV4-2 and TRBJ1-1, with TRBD1 matching 9 bases. The CDR3 consists of 17 residues. Germline lookup yields CDR1 LGHNA and CDR2 YNFKEQ. The ends lost 3 bases at V and 1 base at J; junction bases unmatched: 9. CDR3 loop: CASSQADRTGENTEAFF. As DNA, the CDR3 is TGTGCCAGCAGCCAGGCAGACCGGACAGGGGAGAACACTGAAGCTTTCTTT.

The chain has TRBV5-5 and TRBJ1-2, with TRBD1 matching 8 bases. Germline lookup yields CDR1 SGHKS and CDR2 YYEKEE (reference sequence). Germline trimming cut 4 bases from V and 8 bases from J; bases unmatched to any gene: 7. The CDR3 sequence is 13 residues long. DNA for the CDR3: TGTGCCAGCAGCGTGGACAGGGTAATCGGCTACACCTTC. Its translation is CASSVDRVIGYTF.

The table lists this clone with a few counts. This chain links TRBV6-5 with TRBJ1-2; D is possibly TRBD1 (5 bases). The CDR3 is made up of 15 amino acids. The V gene's germline CDR1 is MNHEY and CDR2 SVGAGI. Between the trimmed V and J ends, which lost 4 bases and 7 bases, there was a span of 19 bases. This chain's CDR3 is CASSSSGTLAGGYTF. CDR3 DNA sequence: TGTGCCAGCAGTTCTTCCGGGACCCTGGCGGGTGGCTACACCTTC.

The rearrangement uses TRBV18 and TRBJ1-2; 8 nucleotides align to TRBD1. There are 16 residues in the CDR3. Germline V gene data show CDR1 as KGHSH and CDR2 as LQKENI. Trimming at V came to 4 bases and at J to 4 bases, leaving 11 bases not matched to a gene. CDR3 residues: CASSRDRPLISYGYTF. DNA for the CDR3: TGTGCCAGCTCACGGGACAGGCCCTTAATCTCCTATGGCTACACCTTC.

The chain recombines TRBV6-5 with TRBJ2-1; 7 nucleotides line up with TRBD2. J gave up 6 bases and V 3 bases, and 5 bases lay outside the gene matches. The CDR3 consists of 14 residues. Germline CDR1 reads MNHEY; CDR2 reads SVGAGI. CDR3 sequence reads: CASSYGLVGNEQFF. In DNA form, the CDR3 reads TGTGCCAGCAGTTATGGACTAGTCGGCAATGAGCAGTTCTTC.

The chain carries TRBV7-9 and TRBJ1-2, with D perhaps TRBD1 (5 bases). CDR3 length equals 15 residues. The ends were cut back, 7 bases at V and 2 bases at J, with 17 bases in the middle. In germline, CDR1 is SEHNR, CDR2 FQNEAQ (reference sequence). This CDR3 reads CASTRGSTENYGYTF. The CDR3 bases are TGTGCCAGCACCCGGGGGTCTACGGAGAACTATGGCTACACCTTC. The full variable domain, with the rest looked up from reference TRBV7-9 and TRBJ1-2, is DTGVSQNPRHKITKRGQNVTFRCDPISEHNRLYWYRQTLGQGPEFLTYFQNEAQLEKSRLLSDRFSAERPKGSFSTLEIQRTEQGDSAMYLCASTRGSTENYGYTFGSGTRLTVV.

The J gene is TRBJ2-3, the V gene TRBV5-1; 7 bases fit TRBD1. CDR1 and CDR2 (germline): SGHRS, YFSETQ. The CDR3 is made up of 15 amino acids. V lost 0 bases and J lost 1; bases outside the gene matches: 2. For the CDR3, the DNA is TGCGCCAGCAGCTTGGACAGGGGAGGCACAGATACGCAGTATTTT. It is translated as CASSLDRGGTDTQYF.

The table lists this clone with a count of one. The chain couples TRBV6-5 to TRBJ2-7; perhaps TRBD2 as D (5 bases). V was cut by 2 bases and J by 0 bases, with 8 bases left in between. CDR1 MNHEY and CDR2 SVGAGI come from the germline V gene. This CDR3 is 14 amino acids long. The CDR3 protein is CASSYRESSYEQYF. The CDR3 DNA reads as TGTGCCAGCAGTTACAGGGAGTCCTCCTACGAGCAGTACTTC.

The V gene is TRBV20-1, the J gene TRBJ2-5; D unclear. V lost 6 bases and J 5 bases, leaving 7 bases between the germline ends. Germline assignment: CDR1 DFQATT and CDR2 SNEGSKA (reference sequence). The CDR3 contains 10 residues. In nucleotides, the CDR3 is TGCAGTGCGGTCCACGAGACCCAGTACTTC. Protein sequence: CSAVHETQYF.

The CDR3 coding sequence is TGTGCCAGCAGCCCCTTGAGGGGGCGAGTTGAGCAGTACTTC. Protein sequence: CASSPLRGRVEQYF. This sequence joins TRBV11-2 and TRBJ2-7; the match to TRBD1 covers 7 bases. This CDR3 is built from 14 residues. Looked up from germline, CDR1 is SGHAT and CDR2 is FQNNGV. J lost 7 bases, V lost 5 bases, and 11 bases had no gene match. The variable domain in full, completed from reference TRBV11-2 and TRBJ2-7, reads EAGVAQSPRYKIIEKRQSVAFWCNPISGHATLYWYQQILGQGPKLLIQFQNNGVVDDSQLPKDRFSAERLKGVDSTLKIQPAKLEDSAVYLCASSPLRGRVEQYFGPGTRLTVT.

In this sample, this clone turned up once. The chain couples TRBV7-9 to TRBJ2-2, with D tentatively TRBD2 (6 bases). Germline V gives CDR1 SEHNR, CDR2 FQNEAQ (reference sequence). The CDR3 is made up of 15 amino acids. V shed 5 bases and J shed 1 base, with 11 bases lying between them. The CDR3 nucleotides are TGTGCCAGCAGCGAGCTAGCGTTGAACACCGGGGAGCTGTTTTTT. Amino acids: CASSELALNTGELFF.